This TCR beta chain appears in the sequencing data of a study of blood T cell repertoires in COVID-19. Across the study: The origin of the acute and convalescent COVID-19 samples was the United States, Italy and Spain. T cells, B-cell-depleted T cells, or PBMCs provided the cDNA or gDNA that served as material.

Authors' data handling: Scientists estimated how many nucleated cells there were by amplifying reference gene primers. Libraries were prepared by immunoSEQ multiplex PCR; TCRdb keeps only in-frame clonotypes and omits some of them. The DNA was the basis for D and trimming; V, J and clone size are from that table. The sample contains roughly 100,000 clones, approximately 90% of which appear only once. This clone was observed once. The CDR3 is 17 amino acids. V lost 6 bases, J lost 5 bases, and 11 bases stayed unmatched. In germline, CDR1 is SGHRS, CDR2 YFSETQ. This chain joins TRBV5-1 and TRBJ2-3, with TRBD2 identical over 14 bases. The source is a woman over 75 with active COVID-19. Input material: peripheral blood. The DNA for the CDR3 is TGCGCCAGCACCCTCACCGGGACTAGCGGGGGTGGAGATACGCAGTATTTT. It specifies CASTLTGTSGGGDTQYF.